These 25 T cell receptor beta chains were sequenced from one sample in a study of T cells expressing NK-cell markers. Reprocessing the 5' RACE reads, TCRdb reports a single entry for every CDR3 protein and omits DNA. The sample includes around 100,000 distinct CDR3 sequences. The sample was blood T cells: a sorted CD56 or NKG2C T cell subset, CD4+ or CD8+ T cells, or bulk PBMC T cells (not recorded which). The receptors derive from a woman between 18 and 70 years old in good health.

This chain joins TRBV7-9 and TRBJ1-3; TCRdb's D call, TRBD1, is unchecked because there is no DNA. Germline V gene sequence: CDR1 SEHNR, CDR2 FQNEAQ (reference sequence). CDR3 size: 17 residues. CDR3 in amino acids: CASGDRYGHSSGNTIYF.

The chain links TRBV9 to TRBJ2-6; TCRdb indicates TRBD1, and absent DNA this call remains unverified. Per the germline V gene, CDR1 is SGDLS and CDR2 is YYNGEE. This CDR3 has 13 amino acids. The CDR3 spells CASSVGPVPVLTF.

This chain links TRBV27 with TRBJ1-5. Germline V lookup: CDR1 MNHEY, CDR2 SMNVEV (reference sequence). The CDR3 is 14 amino acids. Here the CDR3 reads CASGRGDGNQPQHF.

The gene calls are TRBV20-1 and TRBJ2-3; without DNA, the TCRdb call of TRBD2 cannot be checked. CDR1 DFQATT and CDR2 SNEGSKA come from the germline V gene (reference sequence). The CDR3 length is 18 residues. CDR3 protein: CSAVEWAAGGPSARTQYF.

The V and J genes are TRBV6-1 and TRBJ1-2; the D call from TCRdb, TRBD1, cannot be confirmed without DNA. Germline V CDR1 and CDR2: MNHNS, SASEGT. The CDR3 contains 15 residues. This CDR3 reads CASRMGQLANYGYTF.

The CDR3 region is CASIASSYNEQFF. The chain links TRBV10-2 to TRBJ2-1. CDR3 length: 13 amino acids. Per germline, CDR1 WSHSY and CDR2 SAAADI.

The chain couples TRBV30 to TRBJ2-3; the D gene TCRdb calls, TRBD2, cannot be checked with no DNA. The CDR3 totals 12 residues. Germline values: CDR1 GTSNPN, CDR2 SVGIG (reference sequence). The CDR3 sequence is CAWTEGTDTQYF. Using reference TRBV30 and TRBJ2-3 for the parts outside the CDR3, the full variable domain is SQTIHQWPATLVQPVGSPLSLECTVEGTSNPNLYWYRQAAGRGLQLLFYSVGIGQISSEVPQNLSASRPQDRQFILSSKKLLLSDSGFYLCAWTEGTDTQYFGPGTRLTVL.

CDR3 sequence: CSVDDRPQETQYF. This chain links TRBV29-1 with TRBJ2-5. The germline V gene has CDR1 SQVTM and CDR2 ANQGSEA. The CDR3 has 13 amino acids.

The chain links TRBV28 to TRBJ2-3; TCRdb reports TRBD2, a call that lacks DNA to check it against. Germline loops: CDR1 MDHEN, CDR2 SYDVKM. The CDR3 runs to 15 residues. CDR3 sequence reads: CTSSLYAGGPDTQYF. Full variable domain (outside the CDR3, taken from reference TRBV28 and TRBJ2-3): DVKVTQSSRYLVKRTGEKVFLECVQDMDHENMFWYRQDPGLGLRLIYFSYDVKMKEKGDIPEGYSVSREKKERFSLILESASTNQTSMYLCTSSLYAGGPDTQYFGPGTRLTVL.

The rearrangement links TRBV6-2 or TRBV6-3 to TRBJ2-7; TCRdb's D call, TRBD2, is unchecked because there is no DNA. Germline V gene lookup returns CDR1 MNHEY and CDR2 SVGEGT. The CDR3 loop spans 13 amino acids. The chain's CDR3 is CASSYSGAYEQYF.

The chain employs TRBV12-3 or TRBV12-4 and TRBJ1-1; TCRdb's D call, TRBD1, is unchecked because there is no DNA. The CDR3 has 14 amino acids. The CDR3 loop is CASSRDTMNTEAFF.

V is TRBV9 and J is TRBJ1-2; as DNA is missing, the TRBD1 call by TCRdb cannot be tested. Per the germline V gene, CDR1 is SGDLS and CDR2 is YYNGEE. The CDR3 is made up of 14 amino acids. This CDR3 reads CASSEGRSNYGYTF.

The chain links TRBV11-2 to TRBJ1-3. This CDR3 region has 15 residues. Per the germline V gene, CDR1 is SGHAT and CDR2 is FQNNGV. CDR3 residues: CASTDRSLYGNTIYF.

The chain has TRBV29-1 and TRBJ2-7; TCRdb's D gene call, TRBD1, goes unchecked for lack of DNA. Germline V gives CDR1 SQVTM, CDR2 ANQGSEA. The CDR3 loop spans 11 amino acids. The CDR3 region is CSAQGALEQYF.

The chain uses TRBV5-1 and TRBJ2-1; the D call from TCRdb, TRBD2, cannot be confirmed without DNA. Germline CDR1 and CDR2: SGHRS and YFSETQ. This CDR3 is 12 amino acids long. The CDR3 loop is CASSTRGDEQFF.

The chain has TRBV29-1 and TRBJ2-7; TCRdb's D call of TRBD2 is untestable without DNA. Germline CDR1 reads SQVTM; CDR2 reads ANQGSEA. The CDR3 extends over 15 amino acids. The CDR3 reads CSVEWAGLRPYEQYF.

V usage is TRBV13 and J usage is TRBJ2-3; TCRdb selects TRBD1, and the lack of DNA leaves this call unchecked. Germline CDR1 and CDR2: PRHDT and FYEKMQ (reference sequence). This CDR3 spans 16 amino acids. The CDR3 protein is CASSSTTGKNSDTQYF.

The chain uses TRBV12-5 and TRBJ2-1; checking the TCRdb D call of TRBD1 is not possible without DNA. The CDR3 is 14 residues long. In germline, CDR1 is LGHNT, CDR2 FRNRAP. The CDR3 sequence: CASGLGTGRNEQFF.

V and J are TRBV20-1 and TRBJ2-5; the TCRdb call, TRBD2, lacks DNA for checking. This CDR3 contains 15 residues. In germline, CDR1 is DFQATT, CDR2 SNEGSKA (reference sequence). CDR3 residues: CSSTSLSKIQETQYF.

The chain combines TRBV21-1 with TRBJ2-1; TCRdb's D gene call, TRBD2, goes unchecked for lack of DNA. TRBV21-1 is flagged as a pseudogene. This CDR3 has 17 residues. The CDR3 spells CASSKVPQGPFYNEQFF.

This chain uses TRBV6-2 or TRBV6-3 with TRBJ2-7; TCRdb designates TRBD1, a call that cannot be tested without DNA. There are 15 residues in the CDR3. CDR1 is MNHEY, CDR2 SVGEGT, per germline. The CDR3 region is CASSSGTGGFYEQYF.

The V and J genes are TRBV9 and TRBJ1-1; TCRdb names TRBD1, which stays unverified in the absence of DNA. Looked up from germline, CDR1 is SGDLS and CDR2 is YYNGEE. This CDR3 is built from 18 residues. The CDR3 loop is CASSDSPGQGAGNTEAFF.

This chain uses TRBV27 with TRBJ2-2; without DNA, the TCRdb call of TRBD1 cannot be checked. The CDR3 extends over 15 amino acids. The germline gives CDR1 MNHEY, CDR2 SMNVEV (reference sequence). The CDR3 reads CASRQTTGNTGELFF.

The gene calls are TRBV3-1 and TRBJ2-5. This CDR3 has 14 residues. The germline V gene has CDR1 LGHDT and CDR2 YNNKEL (reference sequence). The CDR3: CASSQVGQKETQYF.

V usage is TRBV20-1 and J usage is TRBJ2-1; TCRdb names TRBD1, which stays unverified in the absence of DNA. This CDR3 is built from 16 residues. Germline V gene lookup returns CDR1 DFQATT and CDR2 SNEGSKA (reference sequence). CDR3 region: CSARVTGEYSYNEQFF.